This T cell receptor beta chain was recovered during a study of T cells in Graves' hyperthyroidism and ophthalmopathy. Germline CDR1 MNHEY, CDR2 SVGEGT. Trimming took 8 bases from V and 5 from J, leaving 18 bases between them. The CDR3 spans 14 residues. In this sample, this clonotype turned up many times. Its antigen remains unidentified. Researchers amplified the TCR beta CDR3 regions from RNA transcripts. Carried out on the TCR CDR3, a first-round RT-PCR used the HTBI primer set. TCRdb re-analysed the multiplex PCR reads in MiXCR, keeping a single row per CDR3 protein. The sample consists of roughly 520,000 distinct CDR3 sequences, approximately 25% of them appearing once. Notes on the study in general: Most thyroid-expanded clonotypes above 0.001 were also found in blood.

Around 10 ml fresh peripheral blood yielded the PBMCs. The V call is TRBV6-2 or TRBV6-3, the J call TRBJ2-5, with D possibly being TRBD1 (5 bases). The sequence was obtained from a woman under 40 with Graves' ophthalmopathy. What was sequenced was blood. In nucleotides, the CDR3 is TGTGCCAGCGAAAGGGGTCAGATCGGGGAGACCCAGTACTTC. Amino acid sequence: CASERGQIGETQYF.